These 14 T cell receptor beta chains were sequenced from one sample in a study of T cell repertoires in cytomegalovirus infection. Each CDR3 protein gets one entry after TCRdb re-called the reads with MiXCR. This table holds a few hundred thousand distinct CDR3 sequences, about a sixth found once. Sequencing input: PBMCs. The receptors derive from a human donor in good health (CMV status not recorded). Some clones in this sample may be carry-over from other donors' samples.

CDR3 region: CASSPTSGAPGTQYF. The DNA for the CDR3 is TGTGCCAGCAGTCCTACTAGCGGGGCGCCGGGTACGCAGTATTTT. The rearrangement joins TRBV12-3 or TRBV12-4 to TRBJ2-3, with 10 bases matching TRBD2. This CDR3 spans 15 amino acids. V was clipped by 5 bases and J by 8 bases; unmatched bases: 10.

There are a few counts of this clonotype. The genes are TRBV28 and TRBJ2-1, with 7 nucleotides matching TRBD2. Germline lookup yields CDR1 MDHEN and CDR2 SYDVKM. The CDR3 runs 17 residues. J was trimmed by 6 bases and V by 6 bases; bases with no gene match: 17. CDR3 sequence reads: CASSLLATGGGGNEQFF. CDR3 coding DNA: TGTGCCAGCAGCCTTTTGGCTACGGGGGGTGGTGGCAATGAGCAGTTCTTC.

CDR3 sequence: CASSPDRGLNTGELFF. In DNA form, the CDR3 reads TGTGCCAGCAGCCCCGACAGGGGGCTGAACACCGGGGAGCTGTTTTTT. This chain links TRBV5-4 with TRBJ2-2; 10 bases are shared with TRBD1. Germline-derived CDR1 and CDR2 are SGHNT and YYREEE (reference sequence). The CDR3 totals 16 residues. V dropped 4 bases and J dropped 1; count of bases not matched to a gene: 4.

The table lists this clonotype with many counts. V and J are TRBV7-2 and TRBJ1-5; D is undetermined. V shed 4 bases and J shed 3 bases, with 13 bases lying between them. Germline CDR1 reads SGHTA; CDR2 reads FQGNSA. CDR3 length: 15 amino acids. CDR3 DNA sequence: TGTGCCAGCAGCTCCCGCGGCGGGAACAATCAGCCCCAGCATTTT. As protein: CASSSRGGNNQPQHF.

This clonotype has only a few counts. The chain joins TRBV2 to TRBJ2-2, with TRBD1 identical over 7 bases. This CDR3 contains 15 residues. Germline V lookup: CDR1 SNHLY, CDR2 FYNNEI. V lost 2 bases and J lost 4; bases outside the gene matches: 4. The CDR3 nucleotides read TGTGCCAGCAGTGAATCCAGGGGGATCACCGGGGAGCTGTTTTTT. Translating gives CASSESRGITGELFF.

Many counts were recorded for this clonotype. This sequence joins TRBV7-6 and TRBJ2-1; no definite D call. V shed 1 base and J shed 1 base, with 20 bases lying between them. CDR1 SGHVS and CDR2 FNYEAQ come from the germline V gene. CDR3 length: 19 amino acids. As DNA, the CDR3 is TGTGCCAGCAGCTTAGAACCCCCGGTTATGGTTTTGTCCTACAATGAGCAGTTCTTC. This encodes CASSLEPPVMVLSYNEQFF.

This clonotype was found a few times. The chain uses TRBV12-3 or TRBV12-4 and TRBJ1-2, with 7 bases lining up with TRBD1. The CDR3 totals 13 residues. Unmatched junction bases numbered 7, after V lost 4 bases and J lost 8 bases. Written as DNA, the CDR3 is TGTGCCAGCAGTTCGGGACAGATCGTGGGCTACACCTTC. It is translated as CASSSGQIVGYTF.

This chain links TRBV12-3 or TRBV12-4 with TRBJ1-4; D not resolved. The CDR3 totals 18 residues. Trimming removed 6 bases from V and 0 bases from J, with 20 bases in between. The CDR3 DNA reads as TGTGCCAGCAGCAAAAGCACGGACGGATTTGCAACTAATGAAAAACTGTTTTTT. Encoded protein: CASSKSTDGFATNEKLFF.

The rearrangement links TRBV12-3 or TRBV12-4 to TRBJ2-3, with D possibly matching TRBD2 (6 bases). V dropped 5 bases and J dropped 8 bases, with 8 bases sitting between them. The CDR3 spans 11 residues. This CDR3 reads CASSQGGTQYF. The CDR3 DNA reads TGTGCCAGCAGTCAGGGAGGTACGCAGTATTTT.

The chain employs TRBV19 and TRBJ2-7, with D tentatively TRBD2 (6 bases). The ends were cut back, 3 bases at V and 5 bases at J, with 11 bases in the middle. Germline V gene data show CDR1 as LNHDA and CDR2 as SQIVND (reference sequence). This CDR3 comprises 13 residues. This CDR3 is CASSIRRVDEQYF. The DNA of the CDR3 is TGTGCCAGTAGTATCCGGAGGGTCGACGAGCAGTACTTC.

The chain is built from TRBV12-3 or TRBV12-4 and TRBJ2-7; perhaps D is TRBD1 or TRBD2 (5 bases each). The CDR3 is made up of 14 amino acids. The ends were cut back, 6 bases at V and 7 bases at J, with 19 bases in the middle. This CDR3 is CASRPGTVGEEQYF. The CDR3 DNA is TGTGCCAGCAGGCCCGGGACGGTGGGGGAGGAGCAGTACTTC.

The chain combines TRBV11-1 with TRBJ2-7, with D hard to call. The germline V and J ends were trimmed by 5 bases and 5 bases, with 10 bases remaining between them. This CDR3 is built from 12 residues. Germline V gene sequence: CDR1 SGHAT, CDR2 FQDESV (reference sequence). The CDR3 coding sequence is TGTGCCAGCAGCGTATTAGGCAACGAGCAGTACTTC. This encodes CASSVLGNEQYF.

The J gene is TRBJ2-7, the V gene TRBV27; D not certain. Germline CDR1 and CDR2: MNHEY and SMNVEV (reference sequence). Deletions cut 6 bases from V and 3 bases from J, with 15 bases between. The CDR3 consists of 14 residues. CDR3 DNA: TGTGCCAGCAGCCCTCTAAGTGCCGTCTACGAGCAGTACTTC. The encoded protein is CASSPLSAVYEQYF.

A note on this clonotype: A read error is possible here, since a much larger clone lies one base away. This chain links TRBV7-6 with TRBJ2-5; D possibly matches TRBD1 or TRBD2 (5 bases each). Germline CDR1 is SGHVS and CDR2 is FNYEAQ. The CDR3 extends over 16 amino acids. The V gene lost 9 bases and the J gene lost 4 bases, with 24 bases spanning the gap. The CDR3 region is CASRAGRIGLRETQYF. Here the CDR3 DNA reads TGTGCCAGTAGAGCAGGGAGAATAGGGCTCCGAGAGACCCAGTACTTC.